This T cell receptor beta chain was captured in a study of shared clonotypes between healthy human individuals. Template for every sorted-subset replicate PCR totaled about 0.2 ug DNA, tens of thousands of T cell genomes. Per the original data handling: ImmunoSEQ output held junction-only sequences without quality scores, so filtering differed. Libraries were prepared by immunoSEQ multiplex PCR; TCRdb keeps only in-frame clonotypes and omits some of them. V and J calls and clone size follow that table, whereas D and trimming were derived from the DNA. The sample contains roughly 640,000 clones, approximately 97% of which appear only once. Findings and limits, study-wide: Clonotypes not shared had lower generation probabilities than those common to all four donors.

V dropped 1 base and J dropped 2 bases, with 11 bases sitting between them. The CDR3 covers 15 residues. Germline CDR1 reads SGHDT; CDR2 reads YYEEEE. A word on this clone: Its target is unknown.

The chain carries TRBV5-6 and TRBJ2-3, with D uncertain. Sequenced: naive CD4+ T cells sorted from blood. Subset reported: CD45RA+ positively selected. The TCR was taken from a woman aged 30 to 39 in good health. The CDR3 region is CASSLLAVHTDTQYF. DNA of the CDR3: TGTGCCAGCAGCTTGTTGGCCGTGCACACAGATACGCAGTATTTT. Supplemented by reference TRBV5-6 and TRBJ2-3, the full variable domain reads DAGVTQSPTHLIKTRGQQVTLRCSPKSGHDTVSWYQQALGQGPQFIFQYYEEEERQRGNFPDRFSGHQFPNYSSELNVNALLLGDSALYLCASSLLAVHTDTQYFGPGTRLTVL.